This T cell receptor (beta chain) came from a study of blood T cell repertoires in COVID-19. Study information: Acute-phase and convalescent COVID-19 samples originated in the United States, Italy and Spain. The cDNA or gDNA used as material had been derived from T cells, B-cell-depleted T cells, or PBMCs.

Assay used: immunoSEQ multiplex PCR; TCRdb lists only in-frame clones, some missing. The sample lists 150,000 to 200,000 clones, more than 70% occurring once. This receptor was identified in a middle-aged man who had recovered from COVID-19. The sample taken for sequencing was peripheral blood.

The CDR3 DNA sequence: TGTGCCAGCAGCTTAGAATTGAGGGAAGCTTTCTTT. Its translation is CASSLELREAFF. The rearrangement uses TRBV7-9 and TRBJ1-1; D remains unclear. In germline, CDR1 is SEHNR, CDR2 FQNEAQ (reference sequence). V gave up 1 base and J gave up 8 bases, with 8 bases separating them. The CDR3 is made up of 12 amino acids.